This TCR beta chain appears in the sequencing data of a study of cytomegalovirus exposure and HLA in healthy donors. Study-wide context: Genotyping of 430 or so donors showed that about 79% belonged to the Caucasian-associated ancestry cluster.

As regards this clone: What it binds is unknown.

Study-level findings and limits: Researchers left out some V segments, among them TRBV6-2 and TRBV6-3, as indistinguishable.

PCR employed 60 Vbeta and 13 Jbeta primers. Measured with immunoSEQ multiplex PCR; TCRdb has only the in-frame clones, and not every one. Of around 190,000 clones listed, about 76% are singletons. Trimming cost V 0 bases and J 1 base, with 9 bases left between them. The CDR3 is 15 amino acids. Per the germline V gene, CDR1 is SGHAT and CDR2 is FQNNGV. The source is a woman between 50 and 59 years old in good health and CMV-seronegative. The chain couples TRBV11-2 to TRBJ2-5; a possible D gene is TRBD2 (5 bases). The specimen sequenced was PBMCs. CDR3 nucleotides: TGTGCCAGCAGCTTAGACCGGGATCTCCAAGAGACCCAGTACTTC. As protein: CASSLDRDLQETQYF.